This T cell receptor (beta chain) was captured in a study of control samples from healthy donors and cancer patients. Some clones are missing from TCRdb's copy, which holds only in-frame ones; the method was immunoSEQ multiplex PCR. The table lists 100,000 to 150,000 clones, 80% to 95% of them singletons. The V and J ends lost 3 bases and 5 bases respectively, with 13 bases between them. This CDR3 has 14 amino acids. Germline V CDR1 and CDR2: SNHLY, FYNNEI. J is TRBJ1-1 and V is TRBV2; D gene unclear. This TCR was sampled from a woman between 45 and 65 years old in good health. Sequencing input: blood. The CDR3 DNA sequence: TGTGCCAGCAGTGATCCAGACTCAATGACTGAAGCTTTCTTT. This gives the protein CASSDPDSMTEAFF.